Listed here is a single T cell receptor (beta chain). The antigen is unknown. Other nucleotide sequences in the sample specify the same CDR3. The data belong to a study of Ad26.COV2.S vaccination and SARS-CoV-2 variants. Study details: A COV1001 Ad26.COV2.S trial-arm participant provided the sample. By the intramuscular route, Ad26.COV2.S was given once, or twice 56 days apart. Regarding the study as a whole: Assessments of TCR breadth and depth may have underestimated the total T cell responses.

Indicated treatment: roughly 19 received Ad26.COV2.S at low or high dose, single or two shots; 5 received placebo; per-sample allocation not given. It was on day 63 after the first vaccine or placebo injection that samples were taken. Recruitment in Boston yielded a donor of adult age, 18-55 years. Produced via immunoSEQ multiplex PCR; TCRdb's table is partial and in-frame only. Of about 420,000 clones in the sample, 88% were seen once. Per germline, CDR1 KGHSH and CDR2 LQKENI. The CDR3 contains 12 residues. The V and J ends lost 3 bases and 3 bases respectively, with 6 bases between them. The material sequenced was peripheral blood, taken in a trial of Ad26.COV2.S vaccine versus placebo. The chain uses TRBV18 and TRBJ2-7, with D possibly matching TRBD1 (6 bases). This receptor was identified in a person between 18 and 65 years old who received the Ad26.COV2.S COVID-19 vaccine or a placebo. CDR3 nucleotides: TGTGCCAGCTCACCGACAGGCTACGAGCAGTACTTC. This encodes CASSPTGYEQYF.